One sample yielded the 20 T cell receptor beta chains listed below, sequenced in a study of blood T cell repertoires in COVID-19. Assay: immunoSEQ multiplex PCR; the TCRdb copy retains only in-frame clones and omits some. The data contain about 220,000 clones, 82% of them singletons. Sample: peripheral blood. Source of these receptors: a woman older than 75 with acute or convalescent COVID-19.

The J gene is TRBJ2-3, the V gene TRBV3-1 (or the pseudogene TRBV3-2); 8 bases are a match to TRBD2. The V gene end was trimmed by 8 bases and the J gene end by 0 bases; junction bases not matched to a gene: 4. Germline V gene sequence: CDR1 LGHDT, CDR2 YNNKEL (reference sequence). The CDR3 spans 14 residues. CDR3 nucleotides: TGTGCCAGCCGCAAGCGGGGGAGCACAGATACGCAGTATTTT. Translated: CASRKRGSTDTQYF.

The V and J genes are TRBV6-5 and TRBJ2-7; possible D gene TRBD1, 5 bases. Germline lookup yields CDR1 MNHEY and CDR2 SVGAGI. This CDR3 contains 11 residues. V was shortened by 7 bases and J by 5 bases, with 9 bases between the two germline ends. CDR3 in DNA: TGTGCCAGCAACCAGGGTGACGAGCAGTACTTC. Its protein product is CASNQGDEQYF.

The V gene is TRBV7-8, the J gene TRBJ1-5; D not resolved. The length of the CDR3 is 15 residues. Per the germline V gene, CDR1 is SGHVS and CDR2 is FQNEAQ. V lost 4 bases and J lost 2, with 12 bases in between. This CDR3 reads CASSSRQVRNQPQHF. As DNA, the CDR3 is TGTGCCAGCAGCTCTCGGCAGGTCCGCAATCAGCCCCAGCATTTT.

The CDR3 here is CASSYSSGGMNTEAFF. CDR3 nucleotide sequence: TGTGCCAGCAGTTACTCTTCGGGGGGCATGAACACTGAAGCTTTCTTT. This chain uses TRBV6-5 with TRBJ1-1, with D perhaps TRBD1 (6 bases). Germline loops: CDR1 MNHEY, CDR2 SVGAGI. CDR3 size: 16 residues. V gave up 0 bases and J gave up 0 bases, with 11 bases separating them.

V usage is TRBV2 and J usage is TRBJ1-2; D gene unclear. The CDR3 is 14 amino acids. Trimming removed 8 bases from V and 8 bases from J, with 21 bases in between. Germline V gene sequence: CDR1 SNHLY, CDR2 FYNNEI. CDR3 sequence (DNA): TGTGCCAGCTCAGGAGCGGCAGCCTGGCGGGGCTACACCTTC. Encoded protein: CASSGAAAWRGYTF.

The chain combines TRBV7-9 with TRBJ1-3; D gene unclear. Germline values: CDR1 SEHNR, CDR2 FQNEAQ (reference sequence). The CDR3 sequence is 15 residues long. With 2 bases removed from V and 1 base from J, the gap between germline ends came to 9 bases. DNA for the CDR3: TGTGCCAGCAGCTTACCACAGTTTTCTGGAAACACCATATATTTT. It yields the protein CASSLPQFSGNTIYF.

The chain uses TRBV3-1 (or the pseudogene TRBV3-2) and TRBJ2-7, with 8 bases lining up with TRBD1. The CDR3 contains 16 residues. The J segment lost 3 bases and the V segment lost 4 bases, leaving 11 bases of the junction unmatched. Germline CDR1 reads LGHDT; CDR2 reads YNNKEL (reference sequence). The CDR3 DNA follows: TGTGCCAGCAGCCTCGCCGGGACAGGCGACTACTACGAGCAGTACTTC. Translated, it gives CASSLAGTGDYYEQYF.

The V and J genes are TRBV19 and TRBJ2-7; 7 bases align to TRBD2. The germline V gene encodes CDR1 LNHDA and CDR2 SQIVND (reference sequence). Unmatched junction bases numbered 12, after V lost 5 bases and J lost 5 bases. The CDR3 length is 15 residues. The DNA for the CDR3 is TGTGCCAGTAGTCTCGCTGGGGGGGTGATGGACGAGCAGTACTTC. Translated: CASSLAGGVMDEQYF.

J is TRBJ2-5 and V is TRBV5-6; possibly TRBD2 for D (7 bases). Germline values: CDR1 SGHDT, CDR2 YYEEEE. The CDR3 totals 13 residues. The ends were cut back, 4 bases at V and 2 bases at J, with 9 bases in the middle. The CDR3, as DNA: TGTGCCAGCAGCAGGGGGGGACAAGAGACCCAGTACTTC. Translated, it gives CASSRGGQETQYF.

The genes are TRBV5-1 and TRBJ2-3; D may be TRBD2 (5 bases). Germline loops: CDR1 SGHRS, CDR2 YFSETQ. This CDR3 contains 15 residues. V lost 3 bases and J 2 bases, leaving 13 bases between the germline ends. Here the CDR3 DNA reads TGCGCCAGCAGCTCGCCGAGGGATCTCACAGATACGCAGTATTTT. Its protein is CASSSPRDLTDTQYF.

This clone occurred a few times. The V and J genes are TRBV6-5 and TRBJ2-7; a possible D gene is TRBD1 (6 bases). The CDR3 is made up of 15 amino acids. Germline V CDR1 and CDR2: MNHEY, SVGAGI. The V and J ends lost 8 bases and 1 base respectively, with 18 bases between them. The CDR3 is CASALRTASSYEQYF. In nucleotides, the CDR3 is TGTGCCAGCGCCCTTCGGACAGCCTCGTCCTACGAGCAGTACTTC.

This chain joins TRBV15 and TRBJ1-4; D is perhaps TRBD1 (6 bases). Germline CDR1 is LNHNV and CDR2 is YYDKDF (reference sequence). Trimming took off 0 bases at V and 8 bases at J, with 13 bases between the two ends. This CDR3 contains 15 residues. The CDR3 DNA follows: TGTGCCACCAGCAGAGATCGGAGAGGGACAGAAAAACTGTTTTTT. It yields the protein CATSRDRRGTEKLFF.

The rearrangement joins TRBV5-6 to TRBJ1-4; 7 bases agree with TRBD1. Germline V lookup: CDR1 SGHDT, CDR2 YYEEEE. V lost 1 base and J lost 0; bases outside the gene matches: 3. This CDR3 comprises 16 residues. CDR3 loop: CASSLTGAATNEKLFF. Here the CDR3 DNA reads TGTGCCAGCAGCTTGACAGGGGCTGCAACTAATGAAAAACTGTTTTTT.

The rearrangement links TRBV6-6 to TRBJ2-5; 10 positions match TRBD1. The CDR3 spans 16 residues. CDR1 and CDR2 (germline): MNHNY, SVGAGI (reference sequence). V dropped 4 bases and J dropped 0; count of bases not matched to a gene: 5. CDR3 sequence: CASSSPDRGYQETQYF. CDR3 nucleotides: TGTGCCAGCAGTTCCCCGGACAGGGGGTACCAAGAGACCCAGTACTTC.

The genes are TRBV18 and TRBJ1-5, with TRBD1 as a possible D gene (5 bases). V shed 6 bases and J shed 1 base, with 13 bases lying between them. CDR3 length equals 15 residues. The V gene's germline CDR1 is KGHSH and CDR2 LQKENI. In nucleotides, the CDR3 is TGTGCCAGCTCTCAGGAGGGGTTGAGCAATCAGCCCCAGCATTTT. Its protein product is CASSQEGLSNQPQHF.

This clone came up once. This chain connects TRBV5-4 to TRBJ1-2, with a tentative D call TRBD1 (5 bases). V lost 0 bases to trimming and J lost 6 bases, with 15 bases between them. CDR1 is SGHNT and CDR2 is YYREEE in the germline V gene (reference sequence). The length of the CDR3 is 15 residues. DNA for the CDR3: TGTGCCAGCAGCTTGGCCGCGGGGCTTAAACATGGCTACACCTTC. It encodes CASSLAAGLKHGYTF.

This clone was seen more than once but under ten times. This chain links TRBV30 with TRBJ1-1; maybe TRBD1 (5 bases). The CDR3 spans 14 residues. Germline CDR1 and CDR2: GTSNPN and SVGIG (reference sequence). V gave up 1 base and J gave up 5 bases, with 14 bases separating them. The CDR3 DNA reads TGTGCCTGGAGTGCGGGGGGAAGATGGACTGAAGCTTTCTTT. As protein: CAWSAGGRWTEAFF.

V is TRBV7-8 and J is TRBJ2-2, with a weak D call TRBD2 (7 bases). CDR1 is SGHVS, CDR2 FQNEAQ, per germline. V dropped 5 bases and J dropped 8 bases, with 18 bases sitting between them. The CDR3 runs 15 residues. The CDR3 reads CASSPSGGPGGELFF. In nucleotides, the CDR3 is TGTGCCAGCAGCCCCTCCGGGGGGCCAGGTGGGGAGCTGTTTTTT.

This chain connects TRBV6-5 to TRBJ1-1; TRBD1 is a possible D gene (6 bases). Trimming stripped 4 bases from V and 1 base from J, with 10 bases between. Looked up from germline, CDR1 is MNHEY and CDR2 is SVGAGI. The CDR3 loop spans 14 amino acids. The CDR3 DNA sequence: TGTGCCAGCAGTTCCGACAGGCCGAACACTGAAGCTTTCTTT. It codes for CASSSDRPNTEAFF.

The V and J genes are TRBV28 and TRBJ2-7, with D possibly being TRBD1 (7 bases). Trimming took off 7 bases at V and 4 bases at J, with 17 bases between the two ends. Germline assignment: CDR1 MDHEN and CDR2 SYDVKM. This CDR3 is 14 amino acids long. CDR3 DNA: TGTGCCAGCAAAGTGGGGGGACAGAATTACGAGCAGTACTTC. Protein: CASKVGGQNYEQYF. Based on the CDR3 plus reference TRBV28 and TRBJ2-7, the full variable domain is DVKVTQSSRYLVKRTGEKVFLECVQDMDHENMFWYRQDPGLGLRLIYFSYDVKMKEKGDIPEGYSVSREKKERFSLILESASTNQTSMYLCASKVGGQNYEQYFGPGTRLTVT.